The 8 T cell receptor beta chains below all came from one sample that was sequenced in a study of cytomegalovirus exposure and HLA in healthy donors. 60 Vbeta and 13 Jbeta primers were used in PCR. Repertoires were generated with immunoSEQ multiplex PCR, while TCRdb's copy carries only in-frame clones and drops some. This sample has roughly 230,000 clones, with around 78% found just once. The sample consisted of PBMCs. These receptors originate from a boy aged 5 to 17 in good health and CMV-seronegative.

The genes are TRBV11-3 and TRBJ2-5, with 7 bases fitting TRBD1. The germline CDR1 and CDR2 sequences are SGHNT and YENEEA. J lost 2 bases, V lost 5 bases, and 5 bases had no gene match. The CDR3 runs to 14 residues. The CDR3 spells CASSARTGQETQYF. The CDR3 coding sequence is TGTGCCAGCAGCGCTCGGACAGGACAAGAGACCCAGTACTTC. Full variable domain (rest looked up from reference TRBV11-3 and TRBJ2-5): EAGVVQSPRYKIIEKKQPVAFWCNPISGHNTLYWYLQNLGQGPELLIRYENEEAVDDSQLPKDRFSAERLKGVDSTLKIQPAELGDSAVYLCASSARTGQETQYFGPGTRLLVL.

V and J are TRBV5-1 and TRBJ2-2, with 10 bases identical to TRBD1. V was clipped by 1 base and J by 5 bases; unmatched bases: 2. The germline gives CDR1 SGHRS, CDR2 YFSETQ. This CDR3 has 15 amino acids. The CDR3 spells CASSLLGQGTGELFF. The CDR3 region has the DNA TGCGCCAGCAGCTTGTTGGGACAGGGGACCGGGGAGCTGTTTTTT.

The chain carries TRBV5-1 and TRBJ2-7; possibly TRBD1 for D (5 bases). The V gene lost 4 bases and the J gene lost 4 bases, with 9 bases spanning the gap. Germline values: CDR1 SGHRS, CDR2 YFSETQ. The CDR3 covers 12 residues. The CDR3 bases are TGCGCCAGCAGCGGGGCCGTTTACGAGCAGTACTTC. Residues: CASSGAVYEQYF.

This chain links TRBV10-2 with TRBJ2-7; tentative D call: TRBD2 (5 bases). This CDR3 comprises 13 residues. The V gene's germline CDR1 is WSHSY and CDR2 SAAADI. Deletions cut 11 bases from V and 2 bases from J, with 16 bases between. CDR3 residues: CASSAEVAYEQYF. The CDR3 nucleotides read TGCGCCTCCAGCGCGGAGGTCGCCTACGAGCAGTACTTC.

The chain carries TRBV19 and TRBJ2-5; the D is unclear. This CDR3 has 14 residues. V lost 5 bases, J lost 5 bases, and 15 bases lay in between. Per germline, CDR1 LNHDA and CDR2 SQIVND (reference sequence). The DNA of the CDR3 is TGTGCCAGTAGTCCCAACGTCGGCGGTGAGACCCAGTACTTC. Encoded protein: CASSPNVGGETQYF.

The chain links TRBV6-5 to TRBJ2-7; the D gene is possibly TRBD1 (5 bases). Germline V CDR1 and CDR2: MNHEY, SVGAGI. V lost 0 bases, J lost 6 bases, and 9 bases lay in between. The CDR3 sequence is 13 residues long. CDR3 sequence: CASSYSDILEQYF. As DNA, the CDR3 is TGTGCCAGCAGTTACTCGGACATCCTCGAGCAGTACTTC.

This chain links TRBV12-5 with TRBJ1-1; a possible D gene is TRBD1 (6 bases). CDR1 and CDR2 from the germline V gene are LGHNT and FRNRAP. The CDR3 runs 15 residues. Deletions cut 6 bases from V and 5 bases from J, with 19 bases between. CDR3 sequence: CASGRPTGHGTEAFF. CDR3 coding DNA: TGTGCTAGTGGCCGTCCCACAGGGCATGGGACTGAAGCTTTCTTT.

This clone was seen only a few times. The V call is TRBV19, the J call TRBJ1-5; D is perhaps TRBD1 (6 bases). The germline CDR1 and CDR2 sequences are LNHDA and SQIVND (reference sequence). Trimming left V 5 bases short and J 6 bases short, with 11 bases between. The CDR3 covers 13 residues. The CDR3 DNA follows: TGTGCCAGTAGTTACAGGGTAAGTCAGCCCCAGCATTTT. It specifies CASSYRVSQPQHF.